Included here is one TCR beta chain sequence, with context. Its target is not known. These data originate in a study of T cell clonotyping in hematopoietic cell transplantation. Findings and limits, study-wide: Pathologically expanded recipient clonotypes increased progressively from day 30 to day 180 as diversity fell. CD4 and CD8 repertoire contributions could not be separated without sorting. Few recipient clonotypes overlapped donors; over 95% were de novo at given depth.

J gave up 5 bases and V 5 bases, and 3 bases lay outside the gene matches. Germline-derived CDR1 and CDR2 are SGHDT and YYEEEE. This CDR3 is built from 13 residues. Data came from immunoSEQ multiplex PCR; TCRdb stores just in-frame clones and leaves some out. The sample has about 41,000 clones, approximately 95% seen once. The clonotype originates from a man aged 25 to 45 in good health. Some clones in this sample may be carry-over from other donors' samples. Sequences were obtained from peripheral blood mononuclear cells. The J gene is TRBJ2-2, the V gene TRBV5-6, with 7 bases aligning to TRBD2. The CDR3 DNA reads as TGTGCCAGCAGGCGGGAGAGGACCGGGGAGCTGTTTTTT. As protein: CASRRERTGELFF.